A single sample gave rise to the 25 T cell receptor beta chains below, sequenced in a study of Ad26.COV2.S vaccination and SARS-CoV-2 variants. The treatment: around 19 received Ad26.COV2.S at low or high dose, single or two shots; five or six received placebo; per-sample allocation not given. Collection of samples fell on day 63 after the first vaccine or placebo injection. This table comes from immunoSEQ multiplex PCR, and its TCRdb copy is limited to in-frame clones, with some not included. The repertoire consists of some 300,000 clones, with approximately 86% occurring once and the leading ten covering less than 2%. This sample comprised peripheral blood, obtained in a trial of Ad26.COV2.S vaccine versus placebo. The receptor set was obtained from a person between 18 and 60 years old who received the Ad26.COV2.S COVID-19 vaccine or a placebo.

V is TRBV6-5 and J is TRBJ1-6, with no clear D. Germline V lookup: CDR1 MNHEY, CDR2 SVGAGI. CDR3 length equals 15 residues. V shed 6 bases and J shed 6 bases, with 15 bases lying between them. As DNA, the CDR3 is TGTGCCAGCAGCCAACAGTCCCAATCTAATTCACCCCTCCACTTT. Residues: CASSQQSQSNSPLHF.

CDR3 sequence: CASSLRTANEQFF. CDR3 nucleotides: TGCGCCAGCAGCCTGAGGACAGCCAATGAGCAGTTCTTC. The rearrangement links TRBV4-3 to TRBJ2-1, with D tentatively TRBD1 (6 bases). This CDR3 contains 13 residues. The V gene's germline CDR1 is LGHNA and CDR2 YSLEER. The germline V and J ends were trimmed by 4 bases and 6 bases, with 10 bases remaining between them.

This clone was recorded once. The chain uses TRBV25-1 and TRBJ1-1; 7 nucleotides align to TRBD1. CDR1 MGHDK and CDR2 SYGVNS come from the germline V gene. The CDR3 is made up of 15 amino acids. V lost 1 base and J lost 4; bases outside the gene matches: 6. In DNA form, the CDR3 reads TGTGCCAGCAGTGAATGGGGAAACAGGGGCACTGAAGCTTTCTTT. Translated, it gives CASSEWGNRGTEAFF.

The rearrangement uses TRBV5-1 and TRBJ2-6; D is unclear. The CDR3 contains 15 residues. V lost 1 base to trimming and J lost 0 bases, with 5 bases between them. Germline CDR1 is SGHRS and CDR2 is YFSETQ. In DNA form, the CDR3 reads TGCGCCAGCAGCTTGTCTCTCTCTGGGGCCAACGTCCTGACTTTC. Residues: CASSLSLSGANVLTF. Based on the CDR3 plus reference TRBV5-1 and TRBJ2-6, the full variable domain is KAGVTQTPRYLIKTRGQQVTLSCSPISGHRSVSWYQQTPGQGLQFLFEYFSETQRNKGNFPGRFSGRQFSNSRSEMNVSTLELGDSALYLCASSLSLSGANVLTFGAGSRLTVL.

V is TRBV2 and J is TRBJ2-3; 9 bases fit TRBD2. J gave up 0 bases and V 6 bases, and 16 bases lay outside the gene matches. CDR3 length equals 19 residues. The V gene's germline CDR1 is SNHLY and CDR2 FYNNEI. CDR3 in DNA: TGTGCCAGCAGACCCGGAGTTTTCGGTAGCGGGGGTAGCACAGATACGCAGTATTTT. Its protein product is CASRPGVFGSGGSTDTQYF. Full variable domain (remainder filled in from reference TRBV2 and TRBJ2-3): EPEVTQTPSHQVTQMGQEVILRCVPISNHLYFYWYRQILGQKVEFLVSFYNNEISEKSEIFDDQFSVERPDGSNFTLKIRSTKLEDSAMYFCASRPGVFGSGGSTDTQYFGPGTRLTVL.

The genes are TRBV5-1 and TRBJ1-1; D possibly corresponds to TRBD1 (6 bases). V lost 0 bases, J lost 1 base, and 13 bases lay in between. CDR3 length: 16 residues. Looked up from germline, CDR1 is SGHRS and CDR2 is YFSETQ. The CDR3 here is CASSLDEGVANTEAFF. The CDR3 coding sequence is TGCGCCAGCAGCTTGGACGAGGGGGTGGCGAACACTGAAGCTTTCTTT.

The genes are TRBV4-1 and TRBJ2-1, with 10 bases that match TRBD2. The V gene's germline CDR1 is MGHRA and CDR2 YSYEKL. CDR3 size: 17 residues. The junction had 6 bases not matched to a gene; V was cut back by 4 bases and J by 0 bases. The CDR3 loop is CASSRELAGSSYNEQFF. In DNA, the CDR3 is TGCGCCAGCAGCCGCGAACTAGCGGGGAGCTCCTACAATGAGCAGTTCTTC.

This rearrangement joins TRBV5-1 to TRBJ2-7; D possibly corresponds to TRBD1 (6 bases). The CDR3 loop spans 14 amino acids. Germline V gives CDR1 SGHRS, CDR2 YFSETQ. Trimming took 4 bases from V and 8 from J, leaving 19 bases between them. CDR3 residues: CASSPGTSKAQQYF. In DNA form, the CDR3 reads TGCGCCAGCAGCCCCGGGACATCGAAGGCCCAGCAGTACTTC.

The V and J genes are TRBV27 and TRBJ2-2; D may match TRBD1 or TRBD2 (5 bases each). Germline V gives CDR1 MNHEY, CDR2 SMNVEV (reference sequence). The CDR3 is 15 residues long. V was trimmed by 4 bases and J by 8 bases, leaving 17 bases between them. CDR3 amino acids: CASSYEGWGPGELFF. CDR3 sequence (DNA): TGTGCCAGCAGTTATGAAGGGTGGGGACCGGGGGAGCTGTTTTTT.

This chain links TRBV6-5 with TRBJ1-2; TRBD1 is a possible D gene (6 bases). This CDR3 comprises 16 residues. The V gene lost 2 bases and the J gene lost 4 bases, with 17 bases spanning the gap. CDR1 MNHEY and CDR2 SVGAGI come from the germline V gene. The DNA of the CDR3 is TGTGCCAGCAGTTACGACACCGGACAGTTGTTCTATGGCTACACCTTC. This translates into CASSYDTGQLFYGYTF.

This chain connects TRBV5-4 to TRBJ2-3; TRBD1 agrees at 7 bases. The junction had 23 bases not matched to a gene; V was cut back by 4 bases and J by 9 bases. CDR1 and CDR2 from the germline V gene are SGHNT and YYREEE (reference sequence). The CDR3 extends over 18 amino acids. The CDR3 coding sequence is TGTGCCAGCAGCCCGGGCTATGAGGCAGGGGGTATAACATCCACGCAGTATTTT. It codes for CASSPGYEAGGITSTQYF.

The chain has TRBV7-6 and TRBJ1-5, with no clear D. V dropped 1 base and J dropped 2 bases, with 15 bases sitting between them. The CDR3 is 17 residues long. CDR1 is SGHVS, CDR2 FNYEAQ, per germline. The CDR3 spells CASSLGPSYYGNQPQHF. The CDR3 DNA follows: TGTGCCAGCAGCTTAGGGCCGTCGTATTACGGCAATCAGCCCCAGCATTTT.

This chain links TRBV3-1 (or the pseudogene TRBV3-2) with TRBJ1-6; 10 bases are shared with TRBD1. Germline CDR1 LGHDT, CDR2 YNNKEL (reference sequence). The CDR3 has 16 residues. Trimming took 6 bases from V and 6 from J; bases not matched to a gene: 8. The CDR3 DNA sequence: TGTGCCAGCAGGGACCGGGACAGGGGCGTTAATTCACCCCTCCACTTT. It yields the protein CASRDRDRGVNSPLHF.

J is TRBJ2-3 and V is TRBV7-2, with TRBD2 matching 11 bases. The ends lost 5 bases at V and 2 bases at J; junction bases unmatched: 6. Per germline, CDR1 SGHTA and CDR2 FQGNSA. CDR3 size: 16 residues. The DNA for the CDR3 is TGTGCCAGCAGCCCCGGGACTAGCGGACTCACAGATACGCAGTATTTT. Amino acids: CASSPGTSGLTDTQYF.

This chain connects TRBV5-1 to TRBJ2-5; 12 bases line up with TRBD2. Losses at the gene ends were 5 bases for V and 1 base for J; bases not matched to a gene: 0. In germline, CDR1 is SGHRS, CDR2 YFSETQ. The CDR3 has 14 amino acids. The CDR3 DNA is TGCGCCAGCAGACTAGCGGGGGGCCAAGAGACCCAGTACTTC. Protein sequence: CASRLAGGQETQYF.

To note about this clone: An end of the junction differs from the germline gene, which may be a read error. The chain employs TRBV3-1 (or the pseudogene TRBV3-2) and TRBJ2-7, with D perhaps TRBD2 (6 bases). CDR1 and CDR2 (germline): LGHDT, YNNKEL (reference sequence). The CDR3 spans 13 residues. DNA for the CDR3: TGTGCCAGCAGCCACTCCGGGTCGGGGGACTCACTATTC. Its protein is CASSHSGSGDSLF.

The chain carries TRBV11-2 and TRBJ1-6; 9 bases are a match to TRBD1. The V gene end was trimmed by 3 bases and the J gene end by 9 bases; junction bases not matched to a gene: 6. The CDR3 contains 15 residues. The germline CDR1 and CDR2 sequences are SGHAT and FQNNGV. CDR3 nucleotide sequence: TGTGCCAGCAGCTTGGAACAGGGGGCGCGTTCACCCCTCCACTTT. The encoded protein is CASSLEQGARSPLHF.

The chain has TRBV4-3 and TRBJ1-4; TRBD1 is a possible D gene (5 bases). Deletions cut 4 bases from V and 0 bases from J, with 9 bases between. The CDR3 has 15 amino acids. Germline V gene data show CDR1 as LGHNA and CDR2 as YSLEER. CDR3 bases: TGCGCCAGCAGCCGCGACAGCACAACTAATGAAAAACTGTTTTTT. Amino acids: CASSRDSTTNEKLFF.

This sequence joins TRBV7-2 and TRBJ1-2; 9 bases agree with TRBD1. V trimming: 8 bases; J trimming: 1 base; junction bases outside the gene matches: 14. This CDR3 spans 17 amino acids. Germline loops: CDR1 SGHTA, CDR2 FQGNSA. The CDR3 DNA reads as TGTGCCAGCCTAACTTCTCTTGGGACAGGGTTTAACTATGGCTACACCTTC. It is translated as CASLTSLGTGFNYGYTF. The complete variable domain, with remaining parts taken from reference TRBV7-2 and TRBJ1-2, reads GAGVSQSPSNKVTEKGKDVELRCDPISGHTALYWYRQSLGQGLEFLIYFQGNSAPDKSGLPSDRFSAERTGGSVSTLTIQRTQQEDSAVYLCASLTSLGTGFNYGYTFGSGTRLTVV.

For the CDR3, the DNA is TGTGCCAGTACCCGAGAATATGAGCAGTTCTTC. This encodes CASTREYEQFF. J is TRBJ2-1 and V is TRBV19; D remains ambiguous. The CDR3 spans 11 residues. Deletions cut 7 bases from V and 8 bases from J, with 9 bases between. The germline V gene has CDR1 LNHDA and CDR2 SQIVND (reference sequence). Together with reference TRBV19 and TRBJ2-1, the CDR3 gives the full variable domain: DGGITQSPKYLFRKEGQNVTLSCEQNLNHDAMYWYRQDPGQGLRLIYYSQIVNDFQKGDIAEGYSVSREKKESFPLTVTSAQKNPTAFYLCASTREYEQFFGPGTRLTVL.

This clone was seen a single time. The V call is TRBV27, the J call TRBJ1-1; D gene ambiguous. CDR1 and CDR2 from the germline V gene are MNHEY and SMNVEV (reference sequence). V lost 5 bases, J lost 3 bases, and 10 bases lay in between. There are 13 residues in the CDR3. The chain's CDR3 is CASSPRWDTEAFF. CDR3 in DNA: TGTGCCAGCAGTCCCCGGTGGGACACTGAAGCTTTCTTT.

V and J are TRBV7-2 and TRBJ1-6, with D possibly being TRBD1 (5 bases). Trimming removed 1 base at V and 12 bases at J, with 16 bases between. Germline values: CDR1 SGHTA, CDR2 FQGNSA. The CDR3 is 15 amino acids. The CDR3 bases are TGTGCCAGCAGCTTAGGGGGGAAGAGAAGGGAACCCCTCCACTTT. This encodes CASSLGGKRREPLHF.

The V and J genes are TRBV7-2 and TRBJ1-5; 7 nucleotides agree with TRBD1. The V gene end was trimmed by 5 bases and the J gene end by 4 bases; junction bases not matched to a gene: 11. In germline, CDR1 is SGHTA, CDR2 FQGNSA. The length of the CDR3 is 16 residues. The CDR3 region has the DNA TGTGCCAGCAGCCAATCAGTATCAGGGGGGAATCAGCCCCAGCATTTT. Amino acid sequence: CASSQSVSGGNQPQHF. The variable domain in full, completed from reference TRBV7-2 and TRBJ1-5, reads GAGVSQSPSNKVTEKGKDVELRCDPISGHTALYWYRQSLGQGLEFLIYFQGNSAPDKSGLPSDRFSAERTGGSVSTLTIQRTQQEDSAVYLCASSQSVSGGNQPQHFGDGTRLSIL.

The chain is built from TRBV6-5 and TRBJ1-2; D possibly corresponds to TRBD1 (6 bases). Germline CDR1 MNHEY, CDR2 SVGAGI. V lost 4 bases and J 8 bases, leaving 17 bases between the germline ends. The CDR3 spans 14 residues. Here the CDR3 reads CASSSPRGAQGYTF. CDR3 nucleotides: TGTGCCAGCAGTTCCCCCCGGGGGGCTCAGGGCTACACCTTC.

The chain has TRBV18 and TRBJ1-4, with D possibly TRBD1 on 5 matching bases. Germline V gene sequence: CDR1 KGHSH, CDR2 LQKENI. This CDR3 region has 15 residues. Trimming took off 2 bases at V and 8 bases at J, with 15 bases between the two ends. In nucleotides, the CDR3 is TGTGCCAGCTCACCAAATATTCAAGACAGCGAAAAACTGTTTTTT. This codes for CASSPNIQDSEKLFF.